The 22 T cell receptor beta chains below all came from one sample that was sequenced in a study of shared clonotypes between healthy human individuals. TCRdb's table, derived via immunoSEQ multiplex PCR, lists solely in-frame clones and lacks some. The sample shows about 2.1 million clones, about 94% of them seen only once. Naive CD8 isolation took CD45RO-negative cells positively selected for CCR7 and excluded terminally differentiated effector memory CD45RA+ cells. The sequenced sample was naive CD8+ T cells from PBMCs. The origin of the receptors is a young man in good health. Some clones in this sample may be carry-over from other donors' samples.

The chain joins TRBV6-5 to TRBJ2-7; D is perhaps TRBD1 (6 bases). Germline values: CDR1 MNHEY, CDR2 SVGAGI. This CDR3 has 12 amino acids. V gave up 8 bases and J gave up 5 bases, with 13 bases separating them. The CDR3 DNA sequence: TGTGCCAGCCGATCCCAGGGGAACGAGCAGTACTTC. Protein: CASRSQGNEQYF.

This clone has a single count. The chain has TRBV5-1 and TRBJ2-7; tentatively, D is TRBD2 (6 bases). The CDR3 runs 15 residues. Germline loops: CDR1 SGHRS, CDR2 YFSETQ. Trimming removed 2 bases at V and 2 bases at J, with 14 bases between. The CDR3 loop reads CASSFEGGPTYEQYF. The CDR3 nucleotides are TGCGCCAGCAGCTTTGAGGGAGGACCCACCTACGAGCAGTACTTC.

CDR3 amino acids: CSVVLAGGLNTGELFF. The CDR3, as DNA: TGCAGCGTTGTCCTAGCGGGAGGGTTAAACACCGGGGAGCTGTTTTTT. This chain links TRBV29-1 with TRBJ2-2; 12 bases align to TRBD2. V was pared by 4 bases and J by 2 bases, with 5 bases of the junction left unmatched. CDR3 length equals 16 residues. Germline loops: CDR1 SQVTM, CDR2 ANQGSEA.

The CDR3 here is CASSYRTGFNTEAFF. The CDR3 DNA reads as TGTGCCAGCAGTTATCGGACAGGGTTTAACACTGAAGCTTTCTTT. This sequence joins TRBV27 and TRBJ1-1, with 8 bases lining up with TRBD1. The CDR3 loop spans 15 amino acids. Germline V lookup: CDR1 MNHEY, CDR2 SMNVEV (reference sequence). The trim removed 4 bases at V and 2 bases at J, leaving 6 bases unmatched.

This chain joins TRBV10-3 and TRBJ2-7; 9 nucleotides align to TRBD2. Germline V CDR1 and CDR2: ENHRY, SYGVKD. The CDR3 is 14 residues long. Trimming cost V 3 bases and J 3 bases; bases outside gene matches: 3. CDR3 nucleotide sequence: TGTGCCATCAGTGATTTAGCGGGAGACTACGAGCAGTACTTC. Translating it yields CAISDLAGDYEQYF.

The chain is built from TRBV27 and TRBJ2-1, with D perhaps matching TRBD2 (6 bases). V was clipped by 3 bases and J by 6 bases, with 12 bases between them. This CDR3 region has 14 residues. Germline assignment: CDR1 MNHEY and CDR2 SMNVEV (reference sequence). The CDR3 loop reads CASSLVGSANEQFF. DNA for the CDR3: TGTGCCAGCAGTTTGGTCGGGAGTGCCAATGAGCAGTTCTTC.

This sequence joins TRBV15 and TRBJ2-1, with 7 nucleotides matching TRBD2. Germline CDR1 and CDR2: LNHNV and YYDKDF (reference sequence). V lost 1 base, J lost 3 bases, and 6 bases stayed unmatched. The CDR3 runs to 16 residues. The CDR3 DNA sequence: TGTGCCACCAGCAGAGGTGCGGGAGTATTCTACAATGAGCAGTTCTTC. This gives the protein CATSRGAGVFYNEQFF.

This sequence joins TRBV28 and TRBJ1-1; unclear D gene. The CDR3 has 14 residues. Germline V gives CDR1 MDHEN, CDR2 SYDVKM. Between the trimmed V and J ends, which lost 1 base and 3 bases, there was a span of 9 bases. DNA of the CDR3: TGTGCCAGCAGTTTATCTTTTCGATACACTGAAGCTTTCTTT. Protein product: CASSLSFRYTEAFF. The complete variable domain, with remaining parts taken from reference TRBV28 and TRBJ1-1, reads DVKVTQSSRYLVKRTGEKVFLECVQDMDHENMFWYRQDPGLGLRLIYFSYDVKMKEKGDIPEGYSVSREKKERFSLILESASTNQTSMYLCASSLSFRYTEAFFGQGTRLTVV.

The J gene is TRBJ1-2, the V gene TRBV5-1; 9 bases agree with TRBD1. CDR3 size: 13 residues. V lost 4 bases and J lost 6; bases outside the gene matches: 4. Looked up from germline, CDR1 is SGHRS and CDR2 is YFSETQ. The CDR3 sequence: CASSNRDRDGYTF. Here the CDR3 DNA reads TGCGCCAGCAGCAACCGGGACAGGGATGGCTACACCTTC.

The genes are TRBV15 and TRBJ2-6; tentatively, D is TRBD1 or TRBD2 (5 bases each). The germline V gene has CDR1 LNHNV and CDR2 YYDKDF (reference sequence). V gave up 0 bases and J gave up 2 bases, with 26 bases separating them. CDR3 size: 22 residues. The CDR3: CATSRDLLTERYNGTGANVLTF. CDR3 nucleotides: TGTGCCACCAGCAGAGATTTATTGACAGAGAGGTATAACGGGACTGGGGCCAACGTCCTGACTTTC. The entire variable domain, with the rest obtained from reference TRBV15 and TRBJ2-6, is as follows: DAMVIQNPRYQVTQFGKPVTLSCSQTLNHNVMYWYQQKSSQAPKLLFHYYDKDFNNEADTPDNFQSRRPNTSFCFLDIRSPGLGDTAMYLCATSRDLLTERYNGTGANVLTFGAGSRLTVL.

V is TRBV28 and J is TRBJ2-2; D is ambiguous. This CDR3 has 14 residues. V was shortened by 6 bases and J by 4 bases, with 12 bases between the two germline ends. Per the germline V gene, CDR1 is MDHEN and CDR2 is SYDVKM. Here the CDR3 DNA reads TGTGCCAGCAGCTTTTTGTCTAGCACCGGGGAGCTGTTTTTT. The encoded protein is CASSFLSSTGELFF.

This clone was seen more than once but under ten times. This chain joins TRBV11-2 and TRBJ1-1, with 10 bases lining up with TRBD1. The germline CDR1 and CDR2 sequences are SGHAT and FQNNGV. The CDR3 extends over 12 amino acids. V shed 6 bases, J shed 9 bases, and the junction held 4 bases outside the gene matches. CDR3 protein: CASRWDRGKAFF. In DNA form, the CDR3 reads TGTGCCAGCAGATGGGACAGGGGAAAAGCTTTCTTT.

The genes are TRBV11-2 and TRBJ1-1; D not certain. Germline assignment: CDR1 SGHAT and CDR2 FQNNGV. CDR3 length equals 12 residues. The V end was cut by 3 bases, the J end by 1 base, with 3 bases between. The DNA for the CDR3 is TGTGCCAGCAGCTTCCGGAACACTGAAGCTTTCTTT. Translating gives CASSFRNTEAFF.

J is TRBJ2-4 and V is TRBV7-9, with D possibly being TRBD2 (6 bases). Germline V CDR1 and CDR2: SEHNR, FQNEAQ (reference sequence). The ends were cut back, 5 bases at V and 5 bases at J, with 10 bases in the middle. This CDR3 is built from 13 residues. The CDR3 DNA reads TGTGCCAGCAGCCCCGGGAGCCAAAACATTCAGTACTTC. Encoded protein: CASSPGSQNIQYF. The variable domain in full, with the rest retrieved from reference TRBV7-9 and TRBJ2-4, is DTGVSQNPRHKITKRGQNVTFRCDPISEHNRLYWYRQTLGQGPEFLTYFQNEAQLEKSRLLSDRFSAERPKGSFSTLEIQRTEQGDSAMYLCASSPGSQNIQYFGAGTRLSVL.

This chain joins TRBV27 and TRBJ1-1; D is uncertain. The CDR3 extends over 14 amino acids. CDR1 MNHEY and CDR2 SMNVEV come from the germline V gene (reference sequence). Trimming removed 8 bases from V and 0 bases from J, with 13 bases in between. In nucleotides, the CDR3 is TGTGCCAGCGGACTACAGAGTCTGAACACTGAAGCTTTCTTT. It translates to CASGLQSLNTEAFF.

The chain has TRBV19 and TRBJ1-1, with TRBD1 identical over 8 bases. The V and J ends lost 6 bases and 0 bases, in that order; junction bases with no gene match: 15. Germline CDR1 is LNHDA and CDR2 is SQIVND (reference sequence). The CDR3 runs to 18 residues. The CDR3 sequence is CASRMHRDRPMMNTEAFF. The CDR3 DNA follows: TGTGCCAGTAGGATGCACCGGGACAGGCCTATGATGAACACTGAAGCTTTCTTT. Filled out from reference TRBV19 and TRBJ1-1, the complete variable domain reads DGGITQSPKYLFRKEGQNVTLSCEQNLNHDAMYWYRQDPGQGLRLIYYSQIVNDFQKGDIAEGYSVSREKKESFPLTVTSAQKNPTAFYLCASRMHRDRPMMNTEAFFGQGTRLTVV.

This chain links TRBV7-9 with TRBJ1-2; 9 nucleotides align to TRBD1. The CDR3 length is 16 residues. V shed 5 bases and J 4 bases; nucleotides not matched to a gene: 11. Germline V gives CDR1 SEHNR, CDR2 FQNEAQ (reference sequence). This CDR3 reads CASSPDRGGPFYGYTF. For the CDR3, the DNA is TGTGCCAGCAGCCCGGACAGGGGCGGCCCTTTCTATGGCTACACCTTC.

The CDR3 nucleotides read TGTGCCAGCAGCGTATACGGGGCGGGCCACGAGCAGTACTTC. Its protein product is CASSVYGAGHEQYF. The chain uses TRBV9 and TRBJ2-7; D possibly uses TRBD1 or TRBD2 (5 bases each). The CDR3 is 14 residues long. The V gene lost 1 base and the J gene lost 5 bases, with 13 bases spanning the gap. Germline-derived CDR1 and CDR2 are SGDLS and YYNGEE.

The rearrangement joins TRBV2 to TRBJ2-3; D gene ambiguous. Per germline, CDR1 SNHLY and CDR2 FYNNEI. Between the trimmed V and J ends, which lost 3 bases and 1 base, there was a span of 5 bases. This CDR3 is built from 13 residues. CDR3 bases: TGTGCCAGCAGTGAGGTACGCACAGATACGCAGTATTTT. Translating gives CASSEVRTDTQYF.

This clone has a count of ten or more. Other DNA sequences in this specimen translate into the identical CDR3. The chain employs TRBV9 and TRBJ1-5; 7 bases agree with TRBD1. The J segment lost 1 base and the V segment lost 1 base, leaving 2 bases of the junction unmatched. The CDR3 runs to 15 residues. Looked up from germline, CDR1 is SGDLS and CDR2 is YYNGEE. In nucleotides, the CDR3 is TGTGCCAGCAGCGTAACAGGGGAAAGCAATCAGCCCCAGCATTTT. Translated: CASSVTGESNQPQHF. The full variable domain, with the rest looked up from reference TRBV9 and TRBJ1-5, is DSGVTQTPKHLITATGQRVTLRCSPRSGDLSVYWYQQSLDQGLQFLIQYYNGEERAKGNILERFSAQQFPDLHSELNLSSLELGDSALYFCASSVTGESNQPQHFGDGTRLSIL.

The chain carries TRBV28 and TRBJ1-6; D is possibly TRBD1 (5 bases). The CDR3 sequence is 14 residues long. Germline CDR1 reads MDHEN; CDR2 reads SYDVKM. V was cut by 6 bases and J by 3 bases, with 9 bases left in between. The CDR3 is CASSQTVYNSPLHF. CDR3 DNA: TGTGCCAGCAGCCAGACAGTCTATAATTCACCCCTCCACTTT.

The J gene is TRBJ2-2, the V gene TRBV9; TRBD1 aligns across 10 bases. Losses at the gene ends were 1 base for V and 6 bases for J; bases not matched to a gene: 6. Germline-derived CDR1 and CDR2 are SGDLS and YYNGEE. This CDR3 is built from 16 residues. CDR3 nucleotides: TGTGCCAGCAGCGTAACCAGACAGGGGGCCCCCGGGGAGCTGTTTTTT. This translates into CASSVTRQGAPGELFF.